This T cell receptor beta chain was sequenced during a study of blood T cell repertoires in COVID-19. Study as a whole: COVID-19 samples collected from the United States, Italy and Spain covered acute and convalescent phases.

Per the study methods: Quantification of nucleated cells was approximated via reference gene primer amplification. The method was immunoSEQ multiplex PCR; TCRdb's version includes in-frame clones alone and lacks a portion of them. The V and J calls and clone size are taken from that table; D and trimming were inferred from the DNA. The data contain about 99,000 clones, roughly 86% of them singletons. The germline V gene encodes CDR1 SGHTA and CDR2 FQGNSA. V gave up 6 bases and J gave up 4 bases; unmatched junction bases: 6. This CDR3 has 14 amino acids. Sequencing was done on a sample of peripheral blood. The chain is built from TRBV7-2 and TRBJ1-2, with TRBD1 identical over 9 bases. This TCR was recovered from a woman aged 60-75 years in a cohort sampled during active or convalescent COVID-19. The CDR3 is CASSGTGSFYGYTF. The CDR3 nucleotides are TGTGCCAGCAGTGGGACAGGGTCCTTCTATGGCTACACCTTC.